The 16 T cell receptor beta chains presented below share a single source sample, sequenced in a study of T cell responses to AZD1222 COVID-19 vaccine (dated by TCRdb to 2020 to 2023). The sample's time point label is to be understood as: baseline before first vaccination. The receptor library was made with the immunoSEQ multiplex PCR assay. Not all clones reach the TCRdb copy of this immuneACCESS table, which keeps in-frame sequences only. Checked studies attribute under half of the gap to unresolved V genes and leave the rest unexplained. The sample includes 55,000 to 85,000 clones, with 65% to 85% observed a single time. The ten biggest clones cover about 10% of the sample. The source was peripheral blood, collected on day 0 of AZD1222 vaccination. The receptors were sampled from an adult in good health.

The chain employs TRBV6-5 and TRBJ1-2, with 10 bases lining up with TRBD1. Germline CDR1 reads MNHEY; CDR2 reads SVGAGI. V trimming: 6 bases; J trimming: 7 bases; junction bases outside the gene matches: 8. The CDR3 consists of 14 residues. CDR3 protein: CASSRQGALGGYTF. The CDR3 region has the DNA TGTGCCAGCAGCCGACAGGGGGCTCTTGGTGGCTACACCTTC.

V usage is TRBV6-1 and J usage is TRBJ1-5, with 8 bases aligning to TRBD1. Germline lookup yields CDR1 MNHNS and CDR2 SASEGT. With 3 bases clipped from V and 0 bases from J, the junction kept 7 bases outside the gene matches. The CDR3 totals 17 residues. CDR3 loop: CASSEDRVVYSNQPQHF. The CDR3 region has the DNA TGTGCCAGCAGTGAGGACAGGGTCGTGTATAGCAATCAGCCCCAGCATTTT.

This clone was recorded once. The rearrangement uses TRBV5-1 and TRBJ1-6; D is ambiguous. The CDR3 contains 13 residues. Germline V lookup: CDR1 SGHRS, CDR2 YFSETQ. V gave up 2 bases and J gave up 8 bases, with 8 bases separating them. CDR3 in DNA: TGCGCCAGCAGCTTTACCTACGATTCACCCCTCCACTTT. It translates to CASSFTYDSPLHF.

The chain joins TRBV2 to TRBJ1-6; no firm D call. V lost 4 bases and J 9 bases, leaving 13 bases between the germline ends. The CDR3 runs to 14 residues. The V gene's germline CDR1 is SNHLY and CDR2 FYNNEI. The CDR3 reads CASSVSGIASPLHF. In DNA, the CDR3 is TGTGCCAGCAGTGTATCTGGTATTGCTTCACCCCTCCACTTT.

In this sample, this clone turned up a few times. CDR3 coding DNA: TGTGCCAGCTCACCACCGGGGGAGGGTGAGCAGTTCTTC. This gives the protein CASSPPGEGEQFF. J is TRBJ2-1 and V is TRBV18, with 7 bases matching TRBD2. V dropped 0 bases and J dropped 9; count of bases not matched to a gene: 2. CDR1 is KGHSH, CDR2 LQKENI, per germline. The CDR3 is made up of 13 amino acids.

The chain joins TRBV4-3 to TRBJ2-3, with 8 positions matching TRBD2. Losses at the gene ends were 7 bases for V and 4 bases for J; bases not matched to a gene: 10. Per the germline V gene, CDR1 is LGHNA and CDR2 is YSLEER. The CDR3 has 15 amino acids. CDR3 residues: CASKEGLVSPDTQYF. The CDR3 DNA is TGCGCCAGCAAGGAGGGACTAGTAAGCCCAGATACGCAGTATTTT.

The chain combines TRBV19 with TRBJ1-1, with TRBD1 identical over 8 bases. Per the germline V gene, CDR1 is LNHDA and CDR2 is SQIVND (reference sequence). The CDR3 length is 14 residues. The V and J ends lost 6 bases and 5 bases, in that order; junction bases with no gene match: 8. CDR3 bases: TGTGCCAGTAGACAGCAGGGGGCGAGGACTGAAGCTTTCTTT. Protein: CASRQQGARTEAFF.

The chain recombines TRBV6-5 with TRBJ1-6; D gene ambiguous. With 5 bases removed from V and 6 bases from J, the gap between germline ends came to 11 bases. The CDR3 consists of 14 residues. Looked up from germline, CDR1 is MNHEY and CDR2 is SVGAGI. CDR3 DNA sequence: TGTGCCAGCAGTCCCAATGCGGGTAATTCACCCCTCCACTTT. Translation gives CASSPNAGNSPLHF.

The V and J genes are TRBV10-2 and TRBJ1-5; possible D gene TRBD1, 5 bases. With 6 bases removed from V and 4 bases from J, the gap between germline ends came to 13 bases. The CDR3 is 14 residues long. CDR1 and CDR2 from the germline V gene are WSHSY and SAAADI. CDR3 in amino acids: CASREGRGNQPQHF. In DNA, the CDR3 is TGCGCCAGCAGGGAAGGACGGGGGAATCAGCCCCAGCATTTT.

The chain is built from TRBV7-8 and TRBJ2-3; perhaps D is TRBD1 or TRBD2 (5 bases each). Germline CDR1 and CDR2: SGHVS and FQNEAQ. CDR3 length equals 17 residues. Deletions cut 5 bases from V and 1 base from J, with 19 bases between. Here the CDR3 DNA reads TGTGCCAGCAGCCTCCTAAGTGAGGGACGAGGCACAGATACGCAGTATTTT. Encoded protein: CASSLLSEGRGTDTQYF.

The chain recombines TRBV28 with TRBJ2-7, with TRBD2 matching 7 bases. Losses at the gene ends were 7 bases for V and 2 bases for J; bases not matched to a gene: 8. CDR3 length equals 14 residues. Germline CDR1 is MDHEN and CDR2 is SYDVKM. CDR3 nucleotide sequence: TGTGCCAGCACCACGGGGGGTCACACCTACGAGCAGTACTTC. This codes for CASTTGGHTYEQYF.

This clone occurred many times. The V and J genes are TRBV7-2 and TRBJ2-7; the D gene is possibly TRBD1 (5 bases). V was shortened by 3 bases and J by 3 bases, with 9 bases between the two germline ends. Germline assignment: CDR1 SGHTA and CDR2 FQGNSA. CDR3 size: 13 residues. The CDR3 is CASSLDTDYEQYF. CDR3 DNA: TGTGCCAGCAGCTTGGACACCGACTACGAGCAGTACTTC.

The V gene is TRBV2, the J gene TRBJ1-1, with 7 bases lining up with TRBD1. The CDR3 spans 12 residues. Germline V gene sequence: CDR1 SNHLY, CDR2 FYNNEI. V lost 8 bases, J lost 5 bases, and 5 bases stayed unmatched. The CDR3 nucleotides read TGTGCCAGCGAGACAGGGTATACTGAAGCTTTCTTT. Translation: CASETGYTEAFF. The full variable domain, completed using reference TRBV2 and TRBJ1-1, is EPEVTQTPSHQVTQMGQEVILRCVPISNHLYFYWYRQILGQKVEFLVSFYNNEISEKSEIFDDQFSVERPDGSNFTLKIRSTKLEDSAMYFCASETGYTEAFFGQGTRLTVV.

The chain joins TRBV9 to TRBJ2-3; D may be TRBD2 (5 bases). Germline V gives CDR1 SGDLS, CDR2 YYNGEE. Trimming pared 0 bases from V and 8 bases from J, leaving 13 bases between. The CDR3 covers 14 residues. The CDR3 DNA follows: TGTGCCAGCAGCGTAGGGTCTTTCCTAGCTACGCAGTATTTT. Translation gives CASSVGSFLATQYF.

The chain combines TRBV12-3 or TRBV12-4 with TRBJ1-2, with D unresolved. The CDR3 covers 13 residues. V lost 4 bases, J lost 8 bases, and 14 bases lay in between. The CDR3 sequence: CASSWTDGGGYTF. DNA for the CDR3: TGTGCCAGCAGTTGGACGGACGGAGGAGGCTACACCTTC.

The CDR3 sequence: CASSLEIMPSYGYTF. The CDR3 DNA sequence: TGTGCCAGCAGCTTAGAGATAATGCCCAGCTATGGCTACACCTTC. The chain employs TRBV7-9 and TRBJ1-2, with D hard to call. V was pared by 1 base and J by 4 bases, with 13 bases between. This CDR3 spans 15 amino acids. CDR1 and CDR2 (germline): SEHNR, FQNEAQ (reference sequence).